This TCR beta chain was captured in a study of CD8+ T cells in alopecia areata. At the level of the study: Female C3H/HeJ recipients aged roughly 7-11 weeks got skin from C3H/HeJ graft donors aged roughly 6-12 months that had spontaneous alopecia.

It was cDNA, reverse transcribed from extracted RNA, that served as the sequencing template. The table came from immunoSEQ multiplex PCR; TCRdb's copy has only in-frame clones and leaves some out. The data show 200,000 to 300,000 clones, with none appearing a single time. Study results and caveats: Although TCR sharing was seen in mice, sharing across patients was less clear, possibly for HLA-related reasons.

Researchers sorted pooled cutaneous lymph node cells on the basis of CD4, CD8alpha, NKG2D, NKG2ACE and other markers. This clone was seen repeatedly, ten times or more. The antigen is not known. Mouse gene names apply. The TCR comes from a C3H/HeJ mouse with alopecia areata. Mouse strain MHC haplotype: H2-k. Sequencing was performed on CD4+ T cells sorted from a lymph node.

CDR3: CASGGPGQGDAETLYF. The sequenced part of the CDR3 DNA is TGTGCCAGCGGTGGGCCGGGACAGGGAGATGCAGAA. The chain couples TRBV13-2 to TRBJ2-3; 9 nucleotides match TRBD1. With the read ending 4 residues before the CDR3 end, the germline J gene is used to fill in that end. V dropped 3 bases and J dropped 2; count of bases not matched to a gene: 7. Per germline, CDR1 NNHNN and CDR2 SYGAGS (reference sequence). The CDR3 extends over 16 amino acids.